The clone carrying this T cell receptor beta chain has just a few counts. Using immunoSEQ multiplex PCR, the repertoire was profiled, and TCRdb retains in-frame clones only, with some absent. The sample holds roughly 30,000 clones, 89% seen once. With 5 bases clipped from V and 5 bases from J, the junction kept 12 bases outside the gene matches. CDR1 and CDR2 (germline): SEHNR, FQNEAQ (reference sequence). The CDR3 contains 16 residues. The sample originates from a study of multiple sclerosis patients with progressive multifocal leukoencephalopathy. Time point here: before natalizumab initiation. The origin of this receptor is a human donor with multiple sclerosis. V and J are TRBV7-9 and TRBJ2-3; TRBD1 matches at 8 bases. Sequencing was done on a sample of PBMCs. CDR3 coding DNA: TGTGCCAGCAGCCCTCCCCGACAGGGGTGGTTAGATACGCAGTATTTT. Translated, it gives CASSPPRQGWLDTQYF.